This T cell receptor beta chain was identified in a study of cytomegalovirus exposure and HLA in healthy donors. Overall study context: Earlier findings included 117 million unique TCR beta sequences obtained from about 180 million T cells. Findings and caveats of the study: Whilst most TCR sequences proved rare, a subset of public TCRs occurred across many donors. It was reported that TCR beta sequences correctly inferred the HLA-A and HLA-B alleles for most subjects. A later analysis, which compared TCR beta chains of equal frequency, found the HLA-associated ones more clonally expanded.

It was with 60 Vbeta and 13 Jbeta primers that the PCR ran. The assay was immunoSEQ multiplex PCR, and TCRdb's table has in-frame clones only and misses some. Of more than 100,000 clones listed, about three quarters are singletons. Points on this clone: The antigen is not known.

Sequencing was carried out using PBMCs. The source is a woman in her 40s in good health and CMV-seropositive.

CDR3 in DNA: TGCGCCAGCAGTTTGGCAGATTTCTCCTACGAGCAGTACTTC. It encodes CASSLADFSYEQYF. The gene calls are TRBV10-1 and TRBJ2-7; no firm D call. CDR3 length: 14 amino acids. Germline V gene data show CDR1 as WNHNN and CDR2 as SYGVQD (reference sequence). Deletions cut 5 bases from V and 0 bases from J, with 11 bases between.